This T cell receptor beta chain was obtained from a study of blood T cell repertoires in COVID-19. Study at large: COVID-19 samples collected from the United States, Italy and Spain covered acute and convalescent phases. In each case, the material was cDNA or gDNA derived from T cells, B-cell-depleted T cells, or PBMCs.

Original data processing: Amplifying reference gene primers gave estimates of nucleated cell counts. Using immunoSEQ multiplex PCR, the repertoire was profiled, and TCRdb retains in-frame clones only, with some absent. That table is the source of V, J and clone size, and D and trimming were worked out from the DNA. The sample has 200,000 to 300,000 clones, 65% to 85% seen once. V was clipped by 0 bases and J by 3 bases; unmatched bases: 6. The CDR3 spans 17 residues. In germline, CDR1 is MNHEY, CDR2 SMNVEV (reference sequence). The sequence was obtained from a human donor in a cohort sampled during active COVID-19. The sample was peripheral blood. The genes are TRBV27 and TRBJ1-1; 11 bases are shared with TRBD1. The CDR3 DNA sequence: TGTGCCAGCAGTTTATCACCCGGGACAGGGGGAGACACTGAAGCTTTCTTT. Its translation is CASSLSPGTGGDTEAFF.